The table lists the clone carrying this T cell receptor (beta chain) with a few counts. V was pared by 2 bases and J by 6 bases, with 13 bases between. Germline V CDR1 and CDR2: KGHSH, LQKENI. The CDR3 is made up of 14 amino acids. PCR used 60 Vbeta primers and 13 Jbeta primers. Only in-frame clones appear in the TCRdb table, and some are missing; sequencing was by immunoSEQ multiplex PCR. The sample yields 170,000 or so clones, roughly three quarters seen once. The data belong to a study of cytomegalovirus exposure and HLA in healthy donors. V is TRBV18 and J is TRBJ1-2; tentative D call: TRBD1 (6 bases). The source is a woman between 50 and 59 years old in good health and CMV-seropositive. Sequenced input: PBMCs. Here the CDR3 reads CASSPSDRTHGYTF. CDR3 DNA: TGTGCCAGCTCACCATCCGACAGGACACATGGCTACACCTTC.